These T cell receptor beta chains were read from a single sample in a study of blood T cell repertoires in COVID-19. The protocol was immunoSEQ multiplex PCR, while the TCRdb copy is restricted to in-frame clones and leaves out a portion. Of 88,000 or so clones in the sample, about 85% were seen once. The sequenced material came from peripheral blood. The receptor source for this set is a man between 60 and 70 years old with acute or convalescent COVID-19. Both conserved end residues are part of each CDR3. A D gene is named only where the DNA matches it firmly. Not every row has a clone size; where given, it reads once, few, many or a size class.

abundance	v_gene	j_gene	d_gene	CDR3nt	CDR3aa
NA	TRBV19	TRBJ1-1	NA	TGTGCCAGTAGTATGGCGGGACGCTTGAACACTGAAGCTTTCTTT	CASSMAGRLNTEAFF
NA	TRBV4-1	TRBJ1-2	NA	TGCGCCAGCAGCCAAGAGGTCATTCCTAGGGGCTACACCTTC	CASSQEVIPRGYTF
NA	TRBV30	TRBJ1-1	TRBD1	TGTGCCTGGGCGCAGGGGGGTTACACTGAAGCTTTCTTT	CAWAQGGYTEAFF
once	TRBV6-2/TRBV6-3	TRBJ2-5	TRBD2	TGTGCCAGCAGTTACTCGGGAAAGCGGGGGGATCAAGAGACCCAGTACTTC	CASSYSGKRGDQETQYF
few	TRBV30	TRBJ1-2	NA	TGTGCCTGGAGTAGAGGCAGCATTAACTATGGCTACACCTTC	CAWSRGSINYGYTF
NA	TRBV7-9	TRBJ1-2	NA	TGTGCCAGCAGCTTAGACGGTAACTATGGCTACACCTTC	CASSLDGNYGYTF
NA	TRBV9	TRBJ2-3	TRBD2	TGTGCCAGCAGCGTGACTAGCGGGGGGCCAGATACGCAGTATTTT	CASSVTSGGPDTQYF
few	TRBV29-1	TRBJ1-5	NA	TGCAGCGTTGGGAGTTATAGCAATCAGCCCCAGCATTTT	CSVGSYSNQPQHF
few	TRBV6-5	TRBJ1-1	NA	TGTGCCAGCTCAAATGGGGGGTTCGAAGCTTTCTTT	CASSNGGFEAFF
NA	TRBV7-9	TRBJ1-4	TRBD1	TGTGCCAGCAGGCACAGGGGGCCTTTGGAGAAACTGTTTTTT	CASRHRGPLEKLFF
NA	TRBV3-1/TRBV3-2	TRBJ1-1	NA	TGTGCCAGCAGCCAAGATAGCAGGGCTGAAGCTTTCTTT	CASSQDSRAEAFF
once	TRBV6-1	TRBJ2-7	NA	TGTGCCAGCAGTGCCCTCCTCGGGATGGCGGAAGAGTCCCCCCCGGGGGAGCAGTACTTC	CASSALLGMAEESPPGEQYF
NA	TRBV9	TRBJ2-7	TRBD1	TGTGCCAGCAGCTTTGGGACAGGGGGCCTCAACAGCGAGCAGTACTTC	CASSFGTGGLNSEQYF
NA	TRBV25-1	TRBJ1-1	NA	TGTGCCAGCACCCCCGTTCACGACTCGGAAGCTTTCTTT	CASTPVHDSEAFF
once	TRBV5-1	TRBJ1-2	TRBD1	TGCGCCAGCAGCTCCGACAGGGGTAATGGCTACACCTTC	CASSSDRGNGYTF
NA	TRBV18	TRBJ2-7	TRBD1	TGTGCCAGCTCACCAATGGGACAGGCTACCTACGAGCAGTACTTC	CASSPMGQATYEQYF
NA	TRBV5-1	TRBJ2-5	TRBD1	TGCGCCAGCAGCTCTACCGGGACAGTAGACCAAGAGACCCAGTACTTC	CASSSTGTVDQETQYF
once	TRBV30	TRBJ1-1	NA	TGTGCCTGGAGTCCTTCACGTATGTCAGCTGAAGCTTTCTTT	CAWSPSRMSAEAFF
NA	TRBV5-1	TRBJ2-5	NA	TGCGCCAGCAGCTTCGGGTCTCCGCCGGAGACCCAGTACTTC	CASSFGSPPETQYF
NA	TRBV11-2	TRBJ1-1	NA	TGTGCCAGCAGCTTAGCCCTTTCGGGGGGGACTGAAGCTTTCTTT	CASSLALSGGTEAFF
NA	TRBV3-1/TRBV3-2	TRBJ2-3	TRBD2	TGTGCCAGCGGGGCGGGGGGTGCTAAGGGCACGCAGTATTTT	CASGAGGAKGTQYF
NA	TRBV3-1/TRBV3-2	TRBJ1-5	NA	TGTGCCAGCAGCCAAGGGGGAGGGAATCAGCCCCAGCATTTT	CASSQGGGNQPQHF
NA	TRBV7-3	TRBJ2-7	TRBD1	TGTGCCAGCAGCTTGGGACAGGGGGCCGAGCAGTACTTC	CASSLGQGAEQYF
NA	TRBV7-2	TRBJ2-5	NA	TGTGCCAGCAGCACTCGGACTCAAGAGACCCAGTACTTC	CASSTRTQETQYF
once	TRBV2	TRBJ1-1	NA	TGTGCCAGCAGTGAACCCTCAGGGAACACTGAAGCTTTCTTT	CASSEPSGNTEAFF
NA	TRBV6-2/TRBV6-3	TRBJ2-7	NA	TGTGCCAGCAGTTACGGTTTAGCGGTCTCCTACGAGCAGTACTTC	CASSYGLAVSYEQYF
NA	TRBV6-6	TRBJ1-4	NA	TGTGCCAGCAGACGGAGTACTAATGAAAAACTGTTTTTT	CASRRSTNEKLFF
NA	TRBV21-1	TRBJ1-5	NA	TGTGCCAGCAGCAAAGAGGGACGGAGGCAGGGGGTTCAGCCCCAGCATTTT	CASSKEGRRQGVQPQHF
once	TRBV7-9	TRBJ2-7	NA	TGTGCCAGCAGCTTCCAGGGAGGCGAGCAGTACTTC	CASSFQGGEQYF
NA	TRBV5-1	TRBJ2-3	TRBD1	TGCGCCAGCGTCCTCGGGACAGGCTCATTTACAGATACGCAGTATTTT	CASVLGTGSFTDTQYF
NA	TRBV7-9	TRBJ1-1	NA	TGTGCCAGCAGCTTAGCGAGGGCAGGCGCTGAAGCTTTCTTT	CASSLARAGAEAFF
NA	TRBV29-1	TRBJ2-1	NA	TGCAGCGTTGGTCGGACACAGAACAATGAGCAGTTCTTC	CSVGRTQNNEQFF
once	TRBV7-9	TRBJ2-7	TRBD2	TGTGCCAGCAGCCCCCGGGGAGCGGGATACTACGAGCAGTACTTC	CASSPRGAGYYEQYF
once	TRBV6-5	TRBJ2-1	TRBD2	TGTGCCAGCAGTTGGACTAGCGGGGGTTACAATGAGCAGTTCTTC	CASSWTSGGYNEQFF
NA	TRBV19	TRBJ1-2	TRBD1	TGTGCCAGTAGTAGGACAGGGAGAACTAACTATGGCTACACCTTC	CASSRTGRTNYGYTF
NA	TRBV5-4	TRBJ1-2	TRBD1	TGTGCCAGCAGCGTGGGACAGACGGCTAACTATGGCTACACCTTC	CASSVGQTANYGYTF
NA	TRBV9	TRBJ2-5	TRBD2	TGTGCCAGCAGCGAAGGGCTAGCGGGAGTCCGGGAGACCCAGTACTTC	CASSEGLAGVRETQYF
NA	TRBV5-4	TRBJ2-3	TRBD2	TGTGCCAGCAGCTTGGCCCTAGCGGTCACAGATACGCAGTATTTT	CASSLALAVTDTQYF
NA	TRBV27	TRBJ2-3	NA	TGTGCCAGCAGTCCATCCACCGGAGGCGGACAGATAGGCTACACAGATACGCAGTATTTT	CASSPSTGGGQIGYTDTQYF
NA	TRBV5-4	TRBJ2-3	TRBD2	TGTGCCAGCAGCCGCGGCACGGGGGGGAGGATGTGGGATACGCAGTATTTT	CASSRGTGGRMWDTQYF
few	TRBV5-6	TRBJ2-7	TRBD1	TGTGCCAGCAGCGGGGGCTACGGGACAGTTACGGAGCAGTACTTC	CASSGGYGTVTEQYF
NA	TRBV12-3/TRBV12-4	TRBJ1-2	NA	TGTGCCAGCAGCCGAGACAGATCCTATGGCTACACCTTC	CASSRDRSYGYTF
NA	TRBV11-2	TRBJ2-7	TRBD1	TGTGCCAGCAGCTCCCCCACGGACAGGTACACCTACGAGCAGTACTTC	CASSSPTDRYTYEQYF
few	TRBV18	TRBJ2-3	TRBD2	TGTGCCAGCTCACGGAGCGGGGACCTCACAGATACGCAGTATTTT	CASSRSGDLTDTQYF
NA	TRBV19	TRBJ1-1	TRBD1	TGTGCCAGTAGTATAGTTGGACAGGGGGTCCCCCTGAACACTGAAGCTTTCTTT	CASSIVGQGVPLNTEAFF
once	TRBV5-1	TRBJ2-7	TRBD1	TGCGCCAGCAGCTTGACAGGGGGTGATACCTCCTACGAGCAGTACTTC	CASSLTGGDTSYEQYF
NA	TRBV11-1	TRBJ2-7	TRBD2	TGTGCCAGCAGCACCGGGACTAGTATCTACGAGCAGTACTTC	CASSTGTSIYEQYF
NA	TRBV4-2	TRBJ2-1	TRBD2	TGTGCCAGCAGCCAAGGTCTTCCGGGACTAGCGGCCGCCAGCTCCTACAATGAGCAGTTCTTC	CASSQGLPGLAAASSYNEQFF
NA	TRBV5-1	TRBJ2-3	TRBD2	TGCGCCAGCACCTTTCAGCGGGAGGTTGGAGATACGCAGTATTTT	CASTFQREVGDTQYF
NA	TRBV5-1	TRBJ2-3	TRBD2	TGCGCCAGCAGCTTGGAAGGCGGGAGGACGACAGATACGCAGTATTTT	CASSLEGGRTTDTQYF
NA	TRBV11-2	TRBJ2-7	NA	TGTGCCAGCAGCTTAGAACGGAGGGACGAGCAGTACTTC	CASSLERRDEQYF
NA	TRBV5-5	TRBJ1-5	NA	TGTGCCAGCAGCTGGGAGATAGACAATCAGCCCCAGCATTTT	CASSWEIDNQPQHF
few	TRBV11-3	TRBJ2-3	NA	TGTGCCAGCAGCAGGGGTGCTAGCACAGATACGCAGTATTTT	CASSRGASTDTQYF
NA	TRBV5-8	TRBJ2-7	TRBD1	TGTGCCAGCAGGACCGGGACAGGGACCTACGAGCAGTACTTC	CASRTGTGTYEQYF
NA	TRBV5-6	TRBJ2-2	NA	TGTGCCAGCAGCTCGTTAGCGGAGAACACCGGGGAGCTGTTTTTT	CASSSLAENTGELFF
NA	TRBV3-1/TRBV3-2	TRBJ2-1	NA	TGTGCCAGCACCCTAGGCTCCTACAATGAGCAGTTCTTC	CASTLGSYNEQFF